The clone carrying this T cell receptor beta chain occurred many times. The data belong to a study of T cells in Graves' hyperthyroidism and ophthalmopathy. There are 15 residues in the CDR3. The germline CDR1 and CDR2 sequences are SGHTA and FQGNSA. After removal of 4 bases from V and 0 bases from J, the junction contained 1 base not matched to a gene. RNA transcripts served as the template for amplifying TCR beta CDR3 regions. A set of HTBI primers served as the primers for a first-round RT-PCR of the TCR CDR3. Using its own MiXCR run on the multiplex PCR reads, TCRdb lists one record per CDR3 protein. The repertoire holds 350,000 to 450,000 distinct CDR3 sequences, with approximately 15% as singletons.

The rearrangement uses TRBV7-2 and TRBJ2-1; 9 bases are a match to TRBD2. The sequencing sample was made of blood. This clonotype originated in a woman aged 55-70 years with Graves' hyperthyroidism. The CDR3 is CASSYSGSSYNEQFF. The CDR3 region has the DNA TGTGCCAGCAGCTATAGCGGGAGCTCCTACAATGAGCAGTTCTTC.